The 22 T cell receptor beta chains in this list originate from one sample, sequenced in a study of OX40 agonist ivuxolimab in advanced cancers. The method was immunoSEQ multiplex PCR; TCRdb's version includes in-frame clones alone and lacks a portion of them. The sample consists of fewer than 90,000 clones, about 89% of them appearing once. The sample was CD4+ or CD8+ T cells sorted from blood, taken in a trial of the OX40 agonist ivuxolimab. The source is an adult with an advanced solid tumor such as melanoma, head and neck, liver or kidney cancer.

V usage is TRBV5-1 and J usage is TRBJ1-2; TRBD1 might be the D (6 bases). This CDR3 spans 16 amino acids. The germline V gene encodes CDR1 SGHRS and CDR2 YFSETQ. Trimming took 3 bases from V and 3 from J, leaving 18 bases between them. The CDR3 protein is CASSWGGGASYYGYTF. CDR3 nucleotide sequence: TGCGCCAGCAGCTGGGGAGGGGGGGCCTCATACTATGGCTACACCTTC.

V usage is TRBV6-1 and J usage is TRBJ2-2; D may be TRBD1 (5 bases). V gave up 6 bases and J gave up 0 bases, with 11 bases separating them. Germline V gene sequence: CDR1 MNHNS, CDR2 SASEGT. This CDR3 comprises 15 residues. CDR3 protein: CASRFLTANTGELFF. In nucleotides, the CDR3 is TGTGCCAGCAGATTCCTGACAGCGAACACCGGGGAGCTGTTTTTT.

The gene calls are TRBV7-9 and TRBJ2-3, with 12 nucleotides matching TRBD2. Germline V CDR1 and CDR2: SEHNR, FQNEAQ (reference sequence). This CDR3 has 18 residues. V shed 5 bases, J shed 0 bases, and the junction held 9 bases outside the gene matches. The CDR3 region is CASSRGLAGPSSTDTQYF. DNA of the CDR3: TGTGCCAGCAGCCGAGGACTAGCGGGACCCTCTAGCACAGATACGCAGTATTTT.

This clone has more than one count but fewer than ten. The gene calls are TRBV6-5 and TRBJ1-6; maybe TRBD1 (6 bases). CDR1 and CDR2 (germline): MNHEY, SVGAGI. V gave up 0 bases and J gave up 6 bases, with 9 bases separating them. The CDR3 length is 15 residues. CDR3 sequence (DNA): TGTGCCAGCAGTTACTCGCAGGGGCGTAATTCACCCCTCCACTTT. Encoded protein: CASSYSQGRNSPLHF.

The genes are TRBV5-1 and TRBJ2-3; no clear D. Germline-derived CDR1 and CDR2 are SGHRS and YFSETQ. The CDR3 covers 14 residues. V was cut by 2 bases and J by 6 bases, with 13 bases left in between. CDR3 residues: CASSLIPGEDTQYF. The CDR3 region has the DNA TGCGCCAGCAGCTTAATTCCTGGTGAGGATACGCAGTATTTT.

The chain links TRBV14 to TRBJ2-1; 10 bases agree with TRBD2. This CDR3 region has 18 residues. CDR1 and CDR2 (germline): SGHDN, FVKESK. V was pared by 4 bases and J by 0 bases, with 9 bases of the junction left unmatched. CDR3 sequence: CASSPTSGPSSSYNEQFF. As DNA, the CDR3 is TGTGCCAGCAGCCCGACTAGCGGGCCCTCTAGCTCCTACAATGAGCAGTTCTTC.

This chain links TRBV6-1 with TRBJ2-5; 7 nucleotides align to TRBD1. Trimming removed 6 bases from V and 2 bases from J; junction bases left unmatched: 6. This CDR3 is 14 amino acids long. Germline V gives CDR1 MNHNS, CDR2 SASEGT. The CDR3 DNA follows: TGTGCCAGCAGCCTGGACAGGATACAAGAGACCCAGTACTTC. This sequence encodes CASSLDRIQETQYF.

V is TRBV4-3 and J is TRBJ1-1; tentatively, D is TRBD1 (6 bases). This CDR3 comprises 15 residues. V was shortened by 4 bases and J by 3 bases, with 15 bases between the two germline ends. Per the germline V gene, CDR1 is LGHNA and CDR2 is YSLEER. CDR3 sequence reads: CASSLSVAGDTEAFF. The CDR3 coding sequence is TGCGCCAGCAGCCTTTCAGTAGCAGGGGACACTGAAGCTTTCTTT.

This chain uses TRBV5-4 with TRBJ1-4; no firm D call. V was shortened by 1 base and J by 4 bases, with 11 bases between the two germline ends. Germline CDR1 and CDR2: SGHNT and YYREEE (reference sequence). This CDR3 has 15 amino acids. CDR3 DNA: TGTGCCAGCAGCTTGAAGACGGGCTATAATGAAAAACTGTTTTTT. This codes for CASSLKTGYNEKLFF.

The J gene is TRBJ2-1, the V gene TRBV10-1; 8 positions agree with TRBD2. The CDR3 is 15 residues long. V shed 4 bases and J 3 bases; nucleotides not matched to a gene: 5. Germline CDR1 reads WNHNN; CDR2 reads SYGVQD (reference sequence). CDR3 sequence: CASSGGTSGYNEQFF. The CDR3 DNA reads TGCGCCAGCAGTGGGGGAACTAGCGGCTACAATGAGCAGTTCTTC.

This clone was picked up one time. Here the CDR3 reads CASSAISGANEQFF. The CDR3 DNA sequence: TGTGCCAGCAGTGCAATTAGCGGGGCTAATGAGCAGTTCTTC. This rearrangement joins TRBV6-1 to TRBJ2-1, with 8 nucleotides matching TRBD2. The trim removed 4 bases at V and 7 bases at J, leaving 6 bases unmatched. This CDR3 comprises 14 residues. Germline V gene data show CDR1 as MNHNS and CDR2 as SASEGT.

This chain links TRBV13 with TRBJ1-2; D is possibly TRBD1 (6 bases). With 8 bases removed from V and 4 bases from J, the gap between germline ends came to 17 bases. The CDR3 has 14 residues. Looked up from germline, CDR1 is PRHDT and CDR2 is FYEKMQ (reference sequence). The CDR3 DNA reads as TGTGCCAGCGATATAAGGACAGCCTCCTATGGCTACACCTTC. Its protein product is CASDIRTASYGYTF.

The V and J genes are TRBV27 and TRBJ1-1, with no clear D. The CDR3 runs 14 residues. CDR1 MNHEY and CDR2 SMNVEV come from the germline V gene (reference sequence). The germline V and J ends were trimmed by 8 bases and 4 bases, with 17 bases remaining between them. The CDR3 nucleotides are TGTGCCAGCCAGGATATGAGCTTCGGCACTGAAGCTTTCTTT. Translated: CASQDMSFGTEAFF.

This chain joins TRBV7-6 and TRBJ2-3, with 7 bases identical to TRBD1. V gave up 4 bases and J gave up 2 bases; unmatched junction bases: 6. This CDR3 is built from 15 residues. Looked up from germline, CDR1 is SGHVS and CDR2 is FNYEAQ. The CDR3 region is CASSSPGQSTDTQYF. In nucleotides, the CDR3 is TGTGCCAGCAGCTCTCCGGGACAGTCCACAGATACGCAGTATTTT.

The chain joins TRBV9 to TRBJ2-7; D remains unclear. The V gene lost 0 bases and the J gene lost 2 bases, with 9 bases spanning the gap. The CDR3 has 14 residues. Germline V gene lookup returns CDR1 SGDLS and CDR2 YYNGEE. The CDR3 loop reads CASSVDVTPYEQYF. In DNA form, the CDR3 reads TGTGCCAGCAGCGTAGATGTCACCCCCTACGAGCAGTACTTC.

V usage is TRBV6-1 and J usage is TRBJ2-1, with D perhaps matching TRBD2 (6 bases). The V and J ends lost 10 bases and 7 bases respectively, with 23 bases between them. The CDR3 is made up of 15 amino acids. Germline assignment: CDR1 MNHNS and CDR2 SASEGT. In DNA, the CDR3 is TGTGCCATAATTCCCCCGGGAGCCCTTACAAATGAGCAGTTCTTC. Translated: CAIIPPGALTNEQFF.

The rearrangement joins TRBV7-2 to TRBJ2-5, with D possibly being TRBD2 (7 bases). The CDR3 covers 17 residues. Trimming removed 5 bases from V and 5 bases from J, with 24 bases in between. Germline V CDR1 and CDR2: SGHTA, FQGNSA. The CDR3 loop is CASSPRGWGGWTETQYF. The DNA of the CDR3 is TGTGCCAGCAGCCCGAGAGGTTGGGGGGGCTGGACGGAGACCCAGTACTTC.

The chain is built from TRBV15 and TRBJ1-2; weak D call: TRBD1 (5 bases). Between the trimmed V and J ends, which lost 0 bases and 7 bases, there was a span of 15 bases. Germline-derived CDR1 and CDR2 are LNHNV and YYDKDF (reference sequence). There are 15 residues in the CDR3. This CDR3 reads CATSRDVLGGFGYTF. CDR3 DNA sequence: TGTGCCACCAGCAGAGATGTTTTGGGGGGTTTTGGCTACACCTTC.

The V gene is TRBV6-5, the J gene TRBJ2-7; TRBD1 or TRBD2 may be the D gene (5 bases each). Germline CDR1 is MNHEY and CDR2 is SVGAGI. Trimming cost V 6 bases and J 4 bases, with 16 bases left between them. There are 14 residues in the CDR3. For the CDR3, the DNA is TGTGCCAGCAGGCCCGGGACGGTCCTTTACGAGCAGTACTTC. It yields the protein CASRPGTVLYEQYF.

The chain uses TRBV5-1 and TRBJ2-5, with a tentative D call TRBD1 (5 bases). The germline V gene encodes CDR1 SGHRS and CDR2 YFSETQ. This CDR3 is 13 amino acids long. Trimming cost V 5 bases and J 3 bases, with 11 bases left between them. The DNA for the CDR3 is TGCGCCAGCAGGTCAGGGATCGAAGAGACCCAGTACTTC. Encoded protein: CASRSGIEETQYF.

This chain uses TRBV30 with TRBJ1-6; D might be TRBD1 (5 bases). The CDR3 is 16 residues long. CDR1 is GTSNPN and CDR2 is SVGIG in the germline V gene (reference sequence). Trimming cost V 0 bases and J 9 bases, with 18 bases left between them. The chain's CDR3 is CAWSVAGGLYGSPLHF. Written as DNA, the CDR3 is TGTGCCTGGAGTGTAGCGGGGGGTTTATATGGTTCACCCCTCCACTTT.

This chain links TRBV7-9 with TRBJ2-7; 13 bases line up with TRBD2. This CDR3 region has 15 residues. With V trimmed by 3 bases and J by 1 base, 0 bases remained unmatched. Germline-derived CDR1 and CDR2 are SEHNR and FQNEAQ (reference sequence). The CDR3 here is CASSLGLAGSYEQYF. The DNA of the CDR3 is TGTGCCAGCAGCTTGGGACTAGCGGGATCCTACGAGCAGTACTTC.